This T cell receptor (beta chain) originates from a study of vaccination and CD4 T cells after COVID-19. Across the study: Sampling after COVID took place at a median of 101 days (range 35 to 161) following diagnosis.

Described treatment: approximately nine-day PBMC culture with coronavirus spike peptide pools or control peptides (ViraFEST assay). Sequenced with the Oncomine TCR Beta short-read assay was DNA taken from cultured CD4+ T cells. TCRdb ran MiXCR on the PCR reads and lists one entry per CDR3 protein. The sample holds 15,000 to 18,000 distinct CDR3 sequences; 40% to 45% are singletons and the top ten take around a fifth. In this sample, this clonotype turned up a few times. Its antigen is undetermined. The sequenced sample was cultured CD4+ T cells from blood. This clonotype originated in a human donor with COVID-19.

The CDR3 region is CSARVPARRNYGYTF. DNA of the CDR3: TGCAGTGCTAGAGTTCCAGCGCGGCGGAACTATGGCTACACCTTC. The chain is built from TRBV20-1 and TRBJ1-2, with unresolved D. Germline CDR1 DFQATT, CDR2 SNEGSKA (reference sequence). V was shortened by 1 base and J by 2 bases, with 14 bases between the two germline ends. There are 15 residues in the CDR3.